This entry lists 5 T cell receptor beta chains sequenced from one sample in a study of human T cells and chemical hapten exposure. Noted time point: healthy volunteer bleed at 2 weeks. Total RNA was extracted from unfractionated whole blood. TCRdb re-called the RACE reads with MiXCR, one entry per CDR3 protein. The repertoire holds 100,000 to 150,000 distinct CDR3 sequences, with roughly 9.5% as singletons. The sequencing input was whole blood. These receptors were taken from a male donor in good health. Some clones in this sample may be carry-over from other donors' samples.

The chain couples TRBV20-1 to TRBJ2-1; weak D call: TRBD2 (5 bases). The length of the CDR3 is 15 residues. V was trimmed by 3 bases and J by 6 bases, leaving 18 bases between them. The V gene's germline CDR1 is DFQATT and CDR2 SNEGSKA (reference sequence). CDR3 in amino acids: CSARWLGAFPNEQFF. The DNA of the CDR3 is TGCAGTGCTAGGTGGTTGGGAGCCTTCCCCAATGAGCAGTTCTTC.

This clonotype has ten or more counts. DNA for the CDR3: TGTGCCAGCAGCTTTCACCTAAGACGCGAAACGGGAGGTGGCTACACCTTC. This sequence encodes CASSFHLRRETGGGYTF. The chain employs TRBV7-9 and TRBJ1-2; no firm D call. The ends were cut back, 3 bases at V and 7 bases at J, with 24 bases in the middle. The CDR3 is 17 residues long. Germline CDR1 reads SEHNR; CDR2 reads FQNEAQ (reference sequence).

The gene calls are TRBV5-1 and TRBJ2-3; D may be TRBD2 (5 bases). The CDR3 covers 16 residues. V was shortened by 1 base and J by 5 bases, with 17 bases between the two germline ends. From germline, CDR1 is SGHRS and CDR2 YFSETQ. For the CDR3, the DNA is TGCGCCAGCAGCTTGCGAGGGCGGAGGTTCGAAGATACGCAGTATTTT. This codes for CASSLRGRRFEDTQYF.

This clonotype was counted many times. The V call is TRBV5-1, the J call TRBJ2-2; 11 nucleotides line up with TRBD2. The CDR3 runs 14 residues. Germline CDR1 SGHRS, CDR2 YFSETQ. V lost 9 bases and J lost 4; bases outside the gene matches: 5. This CDR3 reads CATTGTSGTGELFF. The CDR3 DNA reads as TGCGCCACCACCGGGACTAGCGGCACCGGGGAGCTGTTTTTT.

A few counts support this clonotype. J is TRBJ1-1 and V is TRBV5-1; TRBD1 aligns across 7 bases. Unmatched junction bases numbered 10, after V lost 4 bases and J lost 10 bases. This CDR3 comprises 13 residues. The V gene's germline CDR1 is SGHRS and CDR2 YFSETQ. The chain's CDR3 is CASSTGQAGGAFF. CDR3 DNA: TGCGCCAGCAGCACTGGACAGGCCGGGGGAGCTTTCTTT.